This T cell receptor beta chain was obtained from a study of beta chain features in type 1 diabetes. As for the study in general: Investigators examined 85 million to 110 million sorted cells across all samples.

Between the trimmed V and J ends, which lost 0 bases and 10 bases, there was a span of 13 bases. Germline CDR1 SGHTA, CDR2 FQGNSA. The CDR3 length is 14 residues. This clone was observed a handful of times. Expressed TCRB transcripts got sequenced, as all isolated RNA was reverse transcribed. The repertoire was sequenced with immunoSEQ multiplex PCR; TCRdb's copy has only in-frame clones and lacks some. Of 850,000 to 900,000 clones listed, under 20% were seen once; the top ten hold 0.02% to 0.025%. Sequenced material: naive CD4+ T cells from blood. The clonotype originates from a woman aged 18-29 years in good health. The genes are TRBV7-2 and TRBJ2-4; the D gene is possibly TRBD1 (6 bases). CDR3 nucleotides: TGTGCCAGCAGCTTAGCTAGGACAGCTCAAATTCAGTACTTC. It codes for CASSLARTAQIQYF. Drawing the rest from reference TRBV7-2 and TRBJ2-4, the complete variable domain is GAGVSQSPSNKVTEKGKDVELRCDPISGHTALYWYRQSLGQGLEFLIYFQGNSAPDKSGLPSDRFSAERTGGSVSTLTIQRTQQEDSAVYLCASSLARTAQIQYFGAGTRLSVL.